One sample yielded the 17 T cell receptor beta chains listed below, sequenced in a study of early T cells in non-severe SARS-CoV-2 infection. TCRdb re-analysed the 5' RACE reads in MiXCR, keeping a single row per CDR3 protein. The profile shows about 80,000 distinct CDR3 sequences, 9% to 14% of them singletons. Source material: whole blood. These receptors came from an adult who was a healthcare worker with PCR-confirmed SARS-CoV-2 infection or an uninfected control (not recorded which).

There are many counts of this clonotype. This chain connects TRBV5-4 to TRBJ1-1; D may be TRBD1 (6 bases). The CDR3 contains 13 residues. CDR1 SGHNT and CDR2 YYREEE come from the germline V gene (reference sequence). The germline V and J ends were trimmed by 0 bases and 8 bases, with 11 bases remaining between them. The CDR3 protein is CASSLALQGEAFF. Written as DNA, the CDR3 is TGTGCCAGCAGCTTGGCACTGCAGGGGGAAGCTTTCTTT.

The CDR3 bases are TGTGCCAGCAGCGTAGGAACTTGGGGGACTGAAGCTTTCTTT. Its translation: CASSVGTWGTEAFF. The V gene is TRBV9, the J gene TRBJ1-1; TRBD1 is a possible D gene (5 bases). Trimming left V 0 bases short and J 5 bases short, with 11 bases between. Germline loops: CDR1 SGDLS, CDR2 YYNGEE. The CDR3 has 14 residues.

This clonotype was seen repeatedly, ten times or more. The CDR3 loop is CSVSPRDSSYEQYF. The CDR3 region has the DNA TGCAGCGTTAGCCCACGGGACAGCTCCTACGAGCAGTACTTC. The V gene is TRBV29-1, the J gene TRBJ2-7; 7 positions agree with TRBD1. J gave up 0 bases and V 5 bases, and 7 bases lay outside the gene matches. CDR1 and CDR2 (germline): SQVTM, ANQGSEA. The CDR3 totals 14 residues.

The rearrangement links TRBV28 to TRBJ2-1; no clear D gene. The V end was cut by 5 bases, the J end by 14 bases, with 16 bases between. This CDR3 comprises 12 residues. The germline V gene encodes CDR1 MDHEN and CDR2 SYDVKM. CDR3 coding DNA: TGTGCCAGCAGTAATCCTGGACGGTGGGAGTTCTTC. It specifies CASSNPGRWEFF.

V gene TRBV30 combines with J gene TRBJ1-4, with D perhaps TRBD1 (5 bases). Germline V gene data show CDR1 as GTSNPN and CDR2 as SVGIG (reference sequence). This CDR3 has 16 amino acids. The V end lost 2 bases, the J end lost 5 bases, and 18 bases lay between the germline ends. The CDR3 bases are TGTGCCTGGAGTTTTTTAGATCCCGGGACGAATGAAAAACTGTTTTTT. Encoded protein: CAWSFLDPGTNEKLFF.

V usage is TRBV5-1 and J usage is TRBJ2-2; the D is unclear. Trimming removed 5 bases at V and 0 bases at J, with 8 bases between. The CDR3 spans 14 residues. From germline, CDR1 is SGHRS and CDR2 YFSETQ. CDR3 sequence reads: CASSETANTGELFF. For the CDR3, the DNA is TGCGCCAGCAGTGAGACTGCGAACACCGGGGAGCTGTTTTTT.

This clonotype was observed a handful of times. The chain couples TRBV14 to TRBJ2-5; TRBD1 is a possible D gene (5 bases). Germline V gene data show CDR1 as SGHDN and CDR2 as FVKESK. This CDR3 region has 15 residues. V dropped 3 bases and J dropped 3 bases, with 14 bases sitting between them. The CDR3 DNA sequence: TGTGCCAGCAGCCAGGTGATAGGGGCAAAAGAGACCCAGTACTTC. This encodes CASSQVIGAKETQYF.

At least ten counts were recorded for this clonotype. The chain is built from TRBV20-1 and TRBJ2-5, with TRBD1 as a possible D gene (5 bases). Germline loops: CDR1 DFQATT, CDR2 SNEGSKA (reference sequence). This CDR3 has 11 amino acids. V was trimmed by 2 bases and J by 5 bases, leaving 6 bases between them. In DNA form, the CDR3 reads TGCAGTGCTAGAAAGGGGGAGACCCAGTACTTC. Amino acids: CSARKGETQYF.

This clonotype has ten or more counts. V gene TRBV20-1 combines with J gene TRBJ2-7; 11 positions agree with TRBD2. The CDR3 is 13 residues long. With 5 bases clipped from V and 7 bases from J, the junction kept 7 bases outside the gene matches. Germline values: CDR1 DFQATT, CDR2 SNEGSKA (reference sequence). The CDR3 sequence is CSARPGLAEEQYF. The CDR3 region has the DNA TGCAGTGCTCGCCCGGGACTAGCGGAAGAGCAGTACTTC.

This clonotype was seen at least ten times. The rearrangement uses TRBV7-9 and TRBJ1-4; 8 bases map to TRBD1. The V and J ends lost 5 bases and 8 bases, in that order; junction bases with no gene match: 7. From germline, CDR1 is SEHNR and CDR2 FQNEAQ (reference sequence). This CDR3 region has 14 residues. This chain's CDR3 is CASSRTGSPEKLFF. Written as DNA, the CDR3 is TGTGCCAGCAGCAGGACAGGGAGTCCCGAAAAACTGTTTTTT.

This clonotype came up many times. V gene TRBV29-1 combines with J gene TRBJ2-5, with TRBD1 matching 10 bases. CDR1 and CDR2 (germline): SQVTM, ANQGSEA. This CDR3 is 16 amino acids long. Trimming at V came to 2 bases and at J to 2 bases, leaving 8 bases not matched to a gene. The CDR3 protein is CSVERTGGAPQETQYF. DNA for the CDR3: TGCAGCGTTGAAAGGACAGGGGGAGCCCCACAAGAGACCCAGTACTTC.

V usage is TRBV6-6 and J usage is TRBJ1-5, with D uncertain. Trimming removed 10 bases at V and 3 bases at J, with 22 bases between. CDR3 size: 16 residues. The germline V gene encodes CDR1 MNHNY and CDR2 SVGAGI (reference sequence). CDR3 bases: TGTGCCAACAGAGACAAGCTCCGGGTTCCCAATCAGCCCCAGCATTTT. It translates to CANRDKLRVPNQPQHF.

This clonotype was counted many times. The CDR3: CASSQSIEVGKNIQYF. The CDR3 nucleotides read TGTGCCAGCAGCCAATCGATCGAAGTGGGCAAAAACATTCAGTACTTC. The chain joins TRBV16 to TRBJ2-4; D remains unclear. Germline loops: CDR1 KGHSY, CDR2 FQNENV. Trimming took 0 bases from V and 3 from J, leaving 12 bases between them. The CDR3 loop spans 16 amino acids.

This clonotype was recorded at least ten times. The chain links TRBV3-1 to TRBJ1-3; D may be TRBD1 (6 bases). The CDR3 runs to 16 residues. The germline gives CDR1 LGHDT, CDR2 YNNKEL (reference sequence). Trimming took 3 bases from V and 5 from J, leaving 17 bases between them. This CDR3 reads CASSQDRRTARNTIYF. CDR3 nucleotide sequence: TGTGCCAGCAGCCAGGACCGACGGACAGCCAGAAACACCATATATTTT. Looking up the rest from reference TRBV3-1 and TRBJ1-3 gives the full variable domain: DTAVSQTPKYLVTQMGNDKSIKCEQNLGHDTMYWYKQDSKKFLKIMFSYNNKELIINETVPNRFSPKSPDKAHLNLHINSLELGDSAVYFCASSQDRRTARNTIYFGEGSWLTVV.

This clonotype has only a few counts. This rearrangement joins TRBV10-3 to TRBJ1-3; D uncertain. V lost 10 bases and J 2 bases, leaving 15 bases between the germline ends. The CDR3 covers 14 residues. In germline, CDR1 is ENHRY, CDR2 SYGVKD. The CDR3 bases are TGTGCCAGCCTACCGGGGAGAGCTGGAAACACCATATATTTT. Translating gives CASLPGRAGNTIYF.

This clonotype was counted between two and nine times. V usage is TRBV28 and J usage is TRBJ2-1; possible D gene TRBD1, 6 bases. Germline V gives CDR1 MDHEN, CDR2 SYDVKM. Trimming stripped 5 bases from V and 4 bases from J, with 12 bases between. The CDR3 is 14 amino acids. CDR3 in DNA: TGTGCCAGCAGTCCGGGGACACAGTACAATGAGCAGTTCTTC. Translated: CASSPGTQYNEQFF.

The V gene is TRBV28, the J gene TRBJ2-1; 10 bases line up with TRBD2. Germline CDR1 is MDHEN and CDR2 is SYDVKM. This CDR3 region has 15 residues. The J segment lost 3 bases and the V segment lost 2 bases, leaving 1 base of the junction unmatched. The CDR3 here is CASSLSGGDYNEQFF. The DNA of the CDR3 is TGTGCCAGCAGTTTAAGCGGGGGGGACTACAATGAGCAGTTCTTC.